These 22 T cell receptor beta chains were sequenced from one sample in a study of tumor-infiltrating lymphocytes in primary liver carcinoma. Using a constant-region primer together with ProtoScript II reverse transcriptase, TCR beta cDNA was made from around 500 ng of total RNA. Amplification in three nested multiplex PCR rounds with slightly modified ARM-PCR gave rise to TCR beta libraries. The first two PCR rounds used TRBV1-TRBV30 forward primers with a C-beta reverse primer, about 10 cycles each. From the multiplex PCR reads, TCRdb called clonotypes with MiXCR, one entry per CDR3 protein. The table shows 90,000 to 140,000 distinct CDR3 sequences, with roughly 80% occurring only once. The roughly 20-34 mg bulk tissue piece was not sorted before simultaneous RNA and DNA extraction. Material for sequencing was liver tumor tissue from sampling region 3. Stated subset: tumor region T3, left-lateral pole. The origin of the receptors is a man aged 35 to 55 with primary liver carcinoma and hepatitis B virus infection.

Concerning this clonotype: The junction departs from germline at one end; a sequencing error may be responsible. This chain connects TRBV28 to TRBJ2-7; D gene ambiguous. The CDR3 totals 11 residues. CDR1 is MDHEN, CDR2 SYDVKM, per germline. The CDR3 protein is CASSSSYEKYF. CDR3 nucleotides: TGTGCCAGCAGTAGCTCCTACGAGAAGTACTTC.

A note on this clonotype: Compared with germline, one end of the junction differs, possibly owing to a read error. The chain links TRBV20-1 to TRBJ2-1; 7 nucleotides align to TRBD2. CDR1 and CDR2 (germline): DFQATT, SNEGSKA (reference sequence). The CDR3 is 14 residues long. CDR3 region: CTASLSSGYNEQFF. CDR3 bases: TGTACTGCTAGTTTGTCTAGCGGATACAATGAGCAGTTCTTC.

The J gene is TRBJ2-6, the V gene TRBV6-1; TRBD1 matches at 11 bases. Per germline, CDR1 MNHNS and CDR2 SASEGT. The length of the CDR3 is 16 residues. The CDR3 is CAGTGTGGVGANVLTF. The CDR3 bases are TGTGCTGGTACCGGGACAGGGGGTGTTGGGGCCAACGTCCTGACTTTC.

As concerns this clonotype: At one end the junction does not follow the germline gene, possibly because of a read error. The rearrangement uses TRBV10-3 and TRBJ2-5, with D maybe TRBD2 (6 bases). CDR1 and CDR2 from the germline V gene are ENHRY and SYGVKD. The CDR3 is 15 residues long. The CDR3 DNA follows: TGTGCCGTCAGTGACCGGGAGAAGGGGATGCAGACCCAGTACTTC. Translated, it gives CAVSDREKGMQTQYF.

A few counts support this clonotype. Without the conserved terminal phenylalanine or tryptophan, this CDR3 likely stems from a read error. The chain joins TRBV12-3 or TRBV12-4 to TRBJ2-5, with 7 positions matching TRBD2. The CDR3 runs 14 residues. The DNA for the CDR3 is TGTACCAGCAGCGGCGGACGGGGGGAAGAGACCCAGTACTCC. This sequence encodes CTSSGGRGEETQYS.

This clonotype was seen only once. J is TRBJ2-2 and V is TRBV29-1, with 9 bases lining up with TRBD2. Germline lookup yields CDR1 SQVTM and CDR2 ANQGSEA. V trimming: 4 bases; J trimming: 5 bases; junction bases outside the gene matches: 8. The CDR3 contains 15 residues. The DNA of the CDR3 is TGCAGCGTTGGGACTAGCGCGACGAGGACCGGGGAGCTGTTTTTT. Amino acids: CSVGTSATRTGELFF.

V and J are TRBV6-5 and TRBJ2-2; D call uncertain. CDR3 length: 12 residues. V was trimmed by 5 bases and J by 9 bases, leaving 10 bases between them. The germline V gene has CDR1 MNHEY and CDR2 SVGAGI. CDR3 loop: CASSRGAWELFF. The DNA for the CDR3 is TGTGCCAGCAGTCGAGGAGCCTGGGAGCTGTTTTTT.

Note on this clonotype: One end of the junction fails to match germline, which may point to a read error. The chain employs TRBV11-2 and TRBJ2-7, with D tentatively TRBD2 (6 bases). CDR3 length equals 13 residues. Germline V gives CDR1 SGHAT, CDR2 FQNNGV. The CDR3 reads CSNSLSERVQQYF. The CDR3 DNA is TGTTCCAACAGCTTAAGTGAGCGGGTCCAGCAGTACTTT.

With respect to this clonotype: Germline is not matched at one junction end, which may reflect a read error. V is TRBV11-2 and J is TRBJ2-5, with D hard to call. The germline V gene encodes CDR1 SGHAT and CDR2 FQNNGV. This CDR3 spans 15 amino acids. The CDR3 region is CASSSVGLVPETQYF. The CDR3 DNA is TGTGCCAGTAGCTCCGTCGGGCTTGTCCCAGAGACCCAGTACTTC.

As for this clonotype: The CDR3 ends on some other residue instead of the conserved phenylalanine or tryptophan, so this is likely a read error. It is unclear where the CDR3 begins or ends on the DNA, so no DNA is shown, and the CDR3 is as TCRdb lists it. This chain connects TRBV5-1 to TRBJ2-5; the table names TRBD1, a call not compared with the DNA. CDR1 is SGHRS, CDR2 YFSETQ, per germline. The CDR3 contains 15 residues when both ends are counted. The CDR3 sequence: CASSQTGGEQETQYI.

The chain is built from TRBV11-3 and TRBJ2-1; D gene unclear. CDR1 is SGHNT, CDR2 YENEEA, per germline. V lost 5 bases to trimming and J lost 6 bases, with 14 bases between them. The CDR3 is 14 amino acids. CDR3 sequence reads: CASSLGASINEQFF. The CDR3 nucleotides are TGTGCCAGCAGCCTAGGCGCCTCGATCAATGAGCAGTTCTTC.

Regarding this clonotype: A much larger clone lies one base from this, so it may be a read error. This sequence joins TRBV28 and TRBJ2-3; 9 nucleotides match TRBD2. This CDR3 comprises 16 residues. Germline V CDR1 and CDR2: MDHEN, SYDVKM. The CDR3: CVSSLSTSGYTDTQYF. The CDR3 DNA is TGTGTCAGCAGTTTATCGACTAGCGGCTACACAGATACGCAGTATTTT.

J is TRBJ2-7 and V is TRBV28, with D perhaps matching TRBD2 (6 bases). The germline V gene encodes CDR1 MDHEN and CDR2 SYDVKM. The CDR3 extends over 12 amino acids. The ends were cut back, 2 bases at V and 11 bases at J, with 13 bases in the middle. The CDR3 here is CASSLMWGEEYF. The CDR3 bases are TGTGCCAGCAGTTTAATGTGGGGGGAGGAGTACTTC.

Regarding this clonotype: Relative to the germline gene, one junction end is altered; a read error may explain this. The V call is TRBV6-1, the J call TRBJ2-5; weak D call: TRBD1 (6 bases). In germline, CDR1 is MNHNS, CDR2 SASEGT. CDR3 size: 15 residues. The chain's CDR3 is CVSSEIPGDQETQYF. The DNA for the CDR3 is TGTGTCAGCAGTGAAATACCAGGGGACCAAGAGACCCAGTACTTC.

A note on this clonotype: A read error may produce the germline difference seen at one junction end. J is TRBJ2-2 and V is TRBV7-9; no definite D call. This CDR3 comprises 15 residues. CDR1 SEHNR and CDR2 FQNEAQ come from the germline V gene (reference sequence). CDR3 region: CPSSPWNSNTGELFF. Here the CDR3 DNA reads TGTCCCAGCAGCCCTTGGAACAGCAACACTGGGGAGCTGTTTTTT.

V gene TRBV5-4 combines with J gene TRBJ2-7; the D gene could be TRBD1 or TRBD2 (5 bases each). Germline V gene sequence: CDR1 SGHNT, CDR2 YYREEE (reference sequence). Trimming pared 7 bases from V and 7 bases from J, leaving 21 bases between. There are 14 residues in the CDR3. This CDR3 reads CASDFHRDGAEQYF. CDR3 nucleotides: TGTGCCAGCGACTTTCACCGGGACGGGGCTGAGCAGTACTTC.

For this clonotype: The CDR3 end shows no conserved phenylalanine or tryptophan, and so a read error is likely. The chain employs TRBV5-5 and TRBJ1-1; D is undetermined. The CDR3 spans 13 residues. V was clipped by 2 bases and J by 3 bases, with 8 bases between them. Germline V CDR1 and CDR2: SGHKS, YYEKEE (reference sequence). The CDR3 protein is CASSFMAYTEAFS. CDR3 sequence (DNA): TGTGCCAGCAGCTTTATGGCCTACACTGAAGCTTTCTCT.

On this clonotype: The conserved final phenylalanine or tryptophan is absent from the CDR3, which likely points to a read error. The CDR3 DNA follows: TGTGCCAGCAGTCCCGACAAGTTCGGGACCCAGTACTCC. Protein product: CASSPDKFGTQYS. The gene calls are TRBV12-3 or TRBV12-4 and TRBJ2-5; D remains ambiguous. V was trimmed by 5 bases and J by 7 bases, leaving 14 bases between them. This CDR3 has 13 amino acids.

On this clonotype: One end of the junction varies from germline; a read error may be responsible. The chain uses TRBV6-6 and TRBJ1-5, with D possibly TRBD1 on 6 matching bases. The CDR3 consists of 16 residues. CDR1 and CDR2 (germline): MNHNY, SVGAGI (reference sequence). Written as DNA, the CDR3 is TGCGCCAGCAGAAATACAGGGACTTGGAGCAATCAGCCCCAGCGTTTT. Its protein is CASRNTGTWSNQPQRF.

A note on this clonotype: Its ends do not fully match the called genes, so a read error is possible. V usage is TRBV12-3 or TRBV12-4 and J usage is TRBJ1-5; 12 bases agree with TRBD1. The CDR3 covers 15 residues. The CDR3 loop reads CAGRFGTGGHQPKHF. In DNA form, the CDR3 reads TGTGCCGGCAGATTCGGGACAGGGGGCCATCAGCCCAAGCATTTT.

DNA for the CDR3: TGCAGTGGGGGGCAAGAGGCCCAGTTCTTC. Amino acid sequence: CSGGQEAQFF. V gene TRBV29-1 combines with J gene TRBJ2-1; D might be TRBD1 or TRBD2, each matching 6 bases. The CDR3 has 10 residues. CDR1 and CDR2 (germline): SQVTM, ANQGSEA.

V is TRBV28 and J is TRBJ2-3, with D unclear. Germline CDR1 reads MDHEN; CDR2 reads SYDVKM. Trimming cost V 3 bases and J 5 bases, with 12 bases left between them. The CDR3 sequence is 14 residues long. This chain's CDR3 is CASSFEGGRDTQYF. The CDR3 DNA sequence: TGTGCCAGCAGTTTTGAAGGCGGCAGAGATACGCAGTATTTT.